These 32 T cell receptor beta chains were all obtained from the same sample, sequenced in a study of blood T cell repertoires in COVID-19. Some clones are missing from TCRdb's copy, which holds only in-frame ones; the method was immunoSEQ multiplex PCR. The sample includes over 50,000 clones, 72% seen only once; the top ten take approximately 4.8%. Sequenced input: peripheral blood. The receptors were gathered from a woman in her sixties or seventies with COVID-19, enrolled during active disease.

The V call is TRBV5-1, the J call TRBJ2-3; no reliable D call. The CDR3 has 13 residues. V was shortened by 0 bases and J by 3 bases, with 5 bases between the two germline ends. CDR1 and CDR2 from the germline V gene are SGHRS and YFSETQ. DNA of the CDR3: TGCGCCAGCAGCTTGGGAGGTACAGATACGCAGTATTTT. This encodes CASSLGGTDTQYF.

This clone was counted a single time. J is TRBJ1-1 and V is TRBV7-9; tentative D call: TRBD1 (6 bases). CDR3 length: 12 residues. Trimming stripped 5 bases from V and 7 bases from J, with 11 bases between. Germline V lookup: CDR1 SEHNR, CDR2 FQNEAQ (reference sequence). The CDR3 nucleotides are TGTGCCAGCAGCGGCCGGACAGTTGAAGCTTTCTTT. It is translated as CASSGRTVEAFF.

The J gene is TRBJ2-1, the V gene TRBV5-1; 11 bases agree with TRBD2. Germline V gene sequence: CDR1 SGHRS, CDR2 YFSETQ. This CDR3 has 14 amino acids. V shed 7 bases and J 6 bases; nucleotides not matched to a gene: 6. CDR3 sequence: CASQLAGASNEQFF. The CDR3 region has the DNA TGCGCCAGCCAACTAGCGGGAGCCTCCAATGAGCAGTTCTTC.

The chain is built from TRBV10-3 and TRBJ1-1; D is uncertain. The CDR3 has 12 amino acids. The germline CDR1 and CDR2 sequences are ENHRY and SYGVKD. V shed 1 base and J shed 3 bases, with 3 bases lying between them. The DNA of the CDR3 is TGTGCCATCAGTGAGTACTACACTGAAGCTTTCTTT. Its translation is CAISEYYTEAFF.

The chain employs TRBV7-2 and TRBJ1-2, with no clear D. The CDR3 length is 12 residues. V was shortened by 4 bases and J by 9 bases, with 12 bases between the two germline ends. Germline values: CDR1 SGHTA, CDR2 FQGNSA. CDR3 amino acids: CASSSRRDSYTF. Written as DNA, the CDR3 is TGTGCCAGCAGCTCCCGACGGGATAGCTACACCTTC.

V is TRBV6-5 and J is TRBJ2-7; the D is unclear. CDR1 and CDR2 from the germline V gene are MNHEY and SVGAGI. The CDR3 consists of 11 residues. Deletions cut 8 bases from V and 5 bases from J, with 10 bases between. CDR3 DNA sequence: TGTGCCAGCGCCAGGAAGGACGAGCAGTACTTC. Protein product: CASARKDEQYF.

This sequence joins TRBV30 and TRBJ2-1, with 13 positions matching TRBD2. This CDR3 spans 22 amino acids. The V segment lost 2 bases and the J segment 0 bases; nucleotides outside the gene matches: 19. Per germline, CDR1 GTSNPN and CDR2 SVGIG (reference sequence). The DNA for the CDR3 is TGTGCCTGGAGTCAGACGTCAGGGACTAGCGGGAAAAACATCAGCTCCTACAATGAGCAGTTCTTC. It yields the protein CAWSQTSGTSGKNISSYNEQFF.

The rearrangement uses TRBV6-1 and TRBJ2-7; 8 bases are a match to TRBD2. CDR3 size: 11 residues. The germline V gene encodes CDR1 MNHNS and CDR2 SASEGT. CDR3 in amino acids: CASSEGLGENV. CDR3 nucleotide sequence: TGTGCCAGCAGTGAGGGACTAGGTGAAAACGTC.

This clone was seen just once. The chain uses TRBV11-2 and TRBJ1-4, with 10 bases lining up with TRBD1. Losses at the gene ends were 5 bases for V and 8 bases for J; bases not matched to a gene: 5. This CDR3 is built from 14 residues. CDR1 SGHAT and CDR2 FQNNGV come from the germline V gene. The CDR3 DNA follows: TGTGCCAGCAGCCGGACAGGGGGGTGGGAAAAACTGTTTTTT. Its translation is CASSRTGGWEKLFF.

V gene TRBV11-2 combines with J gene TRBJ1-2, with TRBD1 as a possible D gene (6 bases). Germline V CDR1 and CDR2: SGHAT, FQNNGV. The germline V and J ends were trimmed by 2 bases and 1 base, with 23 bases remaining between them. CDR3 length: 19 residues. The CDR3 spells CASSLIMGSRDKINYGYTF. DNA of the CDR3: TGTGCCAGCAGCTTAATTATGGGAAGCCGGGACAAAATTAACTATGGCTACACCTTC.

J is TRBJ2-2 and V is TRBV27; 8 nucleotides align to TRBD1. Germline loops: CDR1 MNHEY, CDR2 SMNVEV (reference sequence). The length of the CDR3 is 13 residues. Trimming at V came to 10 bases and at J to 7 bases, leaving 8 bases not matched to a gene. CDR3 sequence (DNA): TGTGCCACCCAAGACAGGGGTGGCGGGGAGCTGTTTTTT. It yields the protein CATQDRGGGELFF.

This clone was found a few times. The chain employs TRBV27 and TRBJ1-2; 7 nucleotides align to TRBD1. The CDR3 extends over 12 amino acids. V gave up 5 bases and J gave up 7 bases; unmatched junction bases: 4. Germline V gene sequence: CDR1 MNHEY, CDR2 SMNVEV (reference sequence). CDR3 protein: CASSMTGFGYTF. CDR3 DNA sequence: TGTGCCAGCAGTATGACAGGGTTTGGCTACACCTTC.

V and J are TRBV10-3 and TRBJ2-7; D may be TRBD1 (6 bases). The V gene's germline CDR1 is ENHRY and CDR2 SYGVKD. The CDR3 extends over 12 amino acids. The V and J ends lost 8 bases and 2 bases respectively, with 10 bases between them. The CDR3 reads CAIGQFPYEQYV. The CDR3 nucleotides read TGTGCCATCGGACAGTTCCCCTACGAGCAGTACGTC.

The chain uses TRBV11-2 and TRBJ2-1, with D unclear. The germline V gene encodes CDR1 SGHAT and CDR2 FQNNGV. V lost 5 bases, J lost 7 bases, and 6 bases lay in between. The CDR3 contains 11 residues. The CDR3 is CASSQRNEQFF. CDR3 bases: TGTGCCAGCAGCCAGCGTAATGAGCAGTTCTTC. Drawing the rest from reference TRBV11-2 and TRBJ2-1, the complete variable domain is EAGVAQSPRYKIIEKRQSVAFWCNPISGHATLYWYQQILGQGPKLLIQFQNNGVVDDSQLPKDRFSAERLKGVDSTLKIQPAKLEDSAVYLCASSQRNEQFFGPGTRLTVL.

The CDR3 loop is CASSVGASAAGELFF. The CDR3 DNA follows: TGTGCCAGCAGCGTAGGGGCTAGCGCGGCCGGGGAGCTGTTTTTT. The chain employs TRBV9 and TRBJ2-2; a possible D gene is TRBD2 (6 bases). V lost 0 bases, J lost 6 bases, and 12 bases lay in between. The CDR3 spans 15 residues. Germline V lookup: CDR1 SGDLS, CDR2 YYNGEE. Based on the CDR3 plus reference TRBV9 and TRBJ2-2, the full variable domain is DSGVTQTPKHLITATGQRVTLRCSPRSGDLSVYWYQQSLDQGLQFLIQYYNGEERAKGNILERFSAQQFPDLHSELNLSSLELGDSALYFCASSVGASAAGELFFGEGSRLTVL.

CDR3 residues: CARRGGVRQGAATNEKLFF. CDR3 nucleotides: TGCGCCAGACGGGGTGGGGTCAGACAGGGGGCTGCAACTAATGAAAAACTGTTTTTT. V and J are TRBV10-1 and TRBJ1-4; TRBD1 agrees at 10 bases. This CDR3 comprises 19 residues. With V trimmed by 9 bases and J by 0 bases, 16 bases remained unmatched. Germline V CDR1 and CDR2: WNHNN, SYGVQD (reference sequence).

This clone is a singleton in its sample. The chain recombines TRBV15 with TRBJ1-5; D is unclear. V was cut by 0 bases and J by 3 bases, with 6 bases left in between. This CDR3 spans 14 amino acids. From germline, CDR1 is LNHNV and CDR2 YYDKDF (reference sequence). Written as DNA, the CDR3 is TGTGCCACCAGCAGAGATCTCGTCAATCAGCCCCAGCATTTT. Translated: CATSRDLVNQPQHF.

The chain combines TRBV4-2 with TRBJ2-7; 9 bases align to TRBD2. The CDR3 sequence is 15 residues long. With 1 base clipped from V and 4 bases from J, the junction kept 5 bases outside the gene matches. CDR1 and CDR2 (germline): LGHNA, YNFKEQ. This CDR3 is CASSQGLAVTYEQYF. CDR3 DNA: TGTGCCAGCAGCCAAGGACTAGCGGTAACTTACGAGCAGTACTTC.

The chain combines TRBV15 with TRBJ2-3; D is unclear. V gave up 1 base and J gave up 0 bases, with 8 bases separating them. The germline V gene has CDR1 LNHNV and CDR2 YYDKDF (reference sequence). This CDR3 is 15 amino acids long. CDR3 amino acids: CATSRVSGSTDTQYF. Here the CDR3 DNA reads TGTGCCACCAGCAGAGTGTCAGGCAGCACAGATACGCAGTATTTT.

This clone was recorded a few times. The chain is built from TRBV3-1 (or the pseudogene TRBV3-2) and TRBJ2-3; D possibly corresponds to TRBD1 (5 bases). Trimming shortened V by 4 bases and J by 2 bases, and 16 bases separated the two germline ends. This CDR3 has 16 amino acids. Germline V lookup: CDR1 LGHDT, CDR2 YNNKEL (reference sequence). This CDR3 is CASSLLGSGHTDTQYF. The CDR3 DNA reads TGTGCCAGCAGCCTCTTGGGGTCAGGACACACAGATACGCAGTATTTT.

The CDR3: CASSLIGTGEFNQPQHF. The DNA of the CDR3 is TGTGCCAGCAGTTTAATAGGGACAGGTGAATTTAATCAGCCCCAGCATTTT. The rearrangement uses TRBV28 and TRBJ1-5; the match to TRBD1 covers 8 bases. V trimming: 2 bases; J trimming: 4 bases; junction bases outside the gene matches: 10. CDR3 size: 17 residues. Germline lookup yields CDR1 MDHEN and CDR2 SYDVKM.

The chain is built from TRBV13 and TRBJ2-7; 7 nucleotides match TRBD1. CDR1 and CDR2 from the germline V gene are PRHDT and FYEKMQ (reference sequence). The CDR3 covers 14 residues. The V segment lost 5 bases and the J segment 3 bases; nucleotides outside the gene matches: 7. The CDR3 loop is CASSPRTGGYEQYF. The CDR3 DNA reads TGTGCCAGCAGCCCCAGGACAGGAGGCTACGAGCAGTACTTC.

The CDR3 coding sequence is TGTGCCAGCAGCCCCGGGACTAGCGGGGGGCCGACTTACTTC. It codes for CASSPGTSGGPTYF. This sequence joins TRBV7-2 and TRBJ2-5; 15 bases line up with TRBD2. The V segment lost 5 bases and the J segment 14 bases; nucleotides outside the gene matches: 9. The germline gives CDR1 SGHTA, CDR2 FQGNSA. The CDR3 covers 14 residues.

The chain couples TRBV13 to TRBJ1-3, with D unclear. Trimming took 1 base from V and 4 from J, leaving 14 bases between them. There are 16 residues in the CDR3. From germline, CDR1 is PRHDT and CDR2 FYEKMQ (reference sequence). This CDR3 is CASSLVPGSKGNTIYF. The CDR3 nucleotides read TGTGCCAGCAGCTTAGTTCCGGGATCGAAAGGAAACACCATATATTTT.

The rearrangement links TRBV5-1 to TRBJ1-2, with 7 bases fitting TRBD1. V gave up 4 bases and J gave up 1 base; unmatched junction bases: 7. Germline lookup yields CDR1 SGHRS and CDR2 YFSETQ. The CDR3 totals 15 residues. Written as DNA, the CDR3 is TGCGCCAGCAGCCATACCGGGACAGATAACTATGGCTACACCTTC. Its protein is CASSHTGTDNYGYTF.

V usage is TRBV9 and J usage is TRBJ2-2; weak D call: TRBD2 (5 bases). Per the germline V gene, CDR1 is SGDLS and CDR2 is YYNGEE. V lost 4 bases and J lost 3, with 7 bases in between. The CDR3 loop spans 13 amino acids. The CDR3 DNA follows: TGTGCCAGCAGCCTTAGCGACACCGGGGAGCTGTTTTTT. This translates into CASSLSDTGELFF.

This rearrangement joins TRBV18 to TRBJ2-3, with TRBD1 matching over 9 bases. V lost 4 bases, J lost 4 bases, and 6 bases stayed unmatched. CDR3 length: 15 amino acids. The germline V gene encodes CDR1 KGHSH and CDR2 LQKENI. The CDR3 reads CASSRRDRVADTQYF. Here the CDR3 DNA reads TGTGCCAGCTCACGACGGGACAGGGTGGCAGATACGCAGTATTTT.

This chain links TRBV12-3 or TRBV12-4 with TRBJ1-4; D not certain. This CDR3 region has 11 residues. V shed 3 bases and J shed 8 bases, with 4 bases lying between them. The DNA of the CDR3 is TGTGCCAGCAGTTTTAGCGAAAAACTGTTTTTT. Protein: CASSFSEKLFF.

This chain links TRBV19 with TRBJ2-1; possible D gene TRBD1, 6 bases. The CDR3 consists of 15 residues. V was pared by 7 bases and J by 0 bases, with 13 bases between. CDR1 and CDR2 from the germline V gene are LNHDA and SQIVND (reference sequence). In DNA form, the CDR3 reads TGTGCCAGTAAGCCCGACAGGAGCTCCTACAATGAGCAGTTCTTC. Its translation: CASKPDRSSYNEQFF.

This clone has more than one count but fewer than ten. The J gene is TRBJ2-1, the V gene TRBV19; D is undetermined. This CDR3 comprises 14 residues. Per the germline V gene, CDR1 is LNHDA and CDR2 is SQIVND (reference sequence). Trimming removed 3 bases at V and 8 bases at J, with 14 bases between. The CDR3 sequence: CASSILSRSDEQFF. CDR3 in DNA: TGTGCCAGTAGTATTTTGTCGAGATCCGATGAGCAGTTCTTC.

About this clone itself: One end of the junction is discordant with germline, which a read error may explain. The V gene is TRBV7-7, the J gene TRBJ2-3; 11 positions agree with TRBD2. Germline CDR1 SSHAT, CDR2 FNYEAQ (reference sequence). This CDR3 spans 17 amino acids. The DNA of the CDR3 is TGTGCTAGCAGCCCGGGGGGAGGACTAGCGGGTACAGATACGCAGTATTTT. Translation: CASSPGGGLAGTDTQYF.

The chain employs TRBV9 and TRBJ2-1; D not certain. The CDR3 runs 14 residues. The germline V gene has CDR1 SGDLS and CDR2 YYNGEE. V was trimmed by 7 bases and J by 1 base, leaving 12 bases between them. The CDR3 DNA follows: TGTGCCAGCTGTTCCGACTCATCCTACAATGAGCAGTTCTTC. This translates into CASCSDSSYNEQFF. Looking up the rest from reference TRBV9 and TRBJ2-1 gives the full variable domain: DSGVTQTPKHLITATGQRVTLRCSPRSGDLSVYWYQQSLDQGLQFLIQYYNGEERAKGNILERFSAQQFPDLHSELNLSSLELGDSALYFCASCSDSSYNEQFFGPGTRLTVL.